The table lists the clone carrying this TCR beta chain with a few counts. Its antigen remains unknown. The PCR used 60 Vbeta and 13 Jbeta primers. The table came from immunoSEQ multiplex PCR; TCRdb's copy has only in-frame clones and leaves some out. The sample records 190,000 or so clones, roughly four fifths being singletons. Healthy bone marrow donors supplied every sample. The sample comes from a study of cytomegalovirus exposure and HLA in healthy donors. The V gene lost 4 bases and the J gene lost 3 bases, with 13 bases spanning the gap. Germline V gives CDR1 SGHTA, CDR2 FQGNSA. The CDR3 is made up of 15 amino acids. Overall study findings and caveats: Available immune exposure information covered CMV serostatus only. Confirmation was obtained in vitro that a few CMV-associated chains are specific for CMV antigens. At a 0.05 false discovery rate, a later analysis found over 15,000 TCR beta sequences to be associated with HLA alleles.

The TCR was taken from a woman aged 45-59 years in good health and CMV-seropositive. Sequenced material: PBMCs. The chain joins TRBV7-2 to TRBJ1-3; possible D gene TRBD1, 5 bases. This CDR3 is CASSSNAGVGNTIYF. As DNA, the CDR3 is TGTGCCAGCAGCTCAAACGCGGGGGTTGGAAACACCATATATTTT.